The entry that follows covers one T cell receptor (beta chain) sequence. The antigen remains undetermined. A much larger clone differs from this one at a single base, so this may be a read error. Reverse transcription used around 500 ng RNA and constant-region primers for alpha and beta. Each of the alpha and beta chains got its own library through chain-specific third strand synthesis with indices. TCRdb passed the 5' RACE reads through MiXCR, listing each CDR3 protein once. The sample records under 6,500 distinct CDR3 sequences, less than 25% being singletons. The data were taken from a study of HIV-infected patients and healthy controls. The study, taken as a whole, reports: In healthy controls, MAIT alpha CDR3s were common; in HIV+ repertoires, severely depleted. Comparisons were complicated because patients and controls had unequal numbers of distinct sequences.

No cell fractionation was done, so the repertoire covers all unsorted peripheral blood T cells. Trimming cost V 7 bases and J 8 bases, with 14 bases left between them. The CDR3 sequence is 12 residues long. Germline-derived CDR1 and CDR2 are ENHRY and SYGVKD. Sequencing used blood, obtained before antiretroviral therapy. This receptor was taken from an adult with HIV infection. V usage is TRBV10-3 and J usage is TRBJ1-2; D is undetermined. CDR3 amino acids: CAITPGPVGYTF. The CDR3 DNA is TGTGCCATCACCCCGGGTCCAGTGGGCTACACCTTC.